Each of the 21 T cell receptor beta chains below was sequenced from the same sample in a study of T cells in Graves' hyperthyroidism and ophthalmopathy. Amplification targeted TCR beta CDR3 regions from RNA transcripts. During a first-round RT-PCR of the TCR CDR3, the HTBI primer set was used. TCRdb processed the multiplex PCR reads anew with MiXCR; each CDR3 protein has one entry. This sample has under 250,000 distinct CDR3 sequences; approximately 25% occur once, and the top ten carry around 40%. The source material was blood. The source of these receptors is a woman in her 40s with Graves' ophthalmopathy.

This clonotype occurred many times. This CDR3 is CASSRTGGRPYEQYF. The CDR3 DNA sequence: TGTGCCAGCAGTCGAACAGGGGGACGGCCCTACGAGCAGTACTTC. The chain is built from TRBV28 and TRBJ2-7, with 8 bases matching TRBD1. Trimming at V came to 5 bases and at J to 2 bases, leaving 8 bases not matched to a gene. Per the germline V gene, CDR1 is MDHEN and CDR2 is SYDVKM. This CDR3 comprises 15 residues.

The chain joins TRBV11-2 to TRBJ2-7, with a tentative D call TRBD1 (5 bases). The CDR3 is 14 residues long. The ends were cut back, 1 base at V and 3 bases at J, with 10 bases in the middle. Germline V gives CDR1 SGHAT, CDR2 FQNNGV. The CDR3 DNA sequence: TGTGCCAGCAGCTTAGTTTCAGGGTTCTACGAGCAGTACTTC. Translated: CASSLVSGFYEQYF.

This clonotype was seen many times. This rearrangement joins TRBV2 to TRBJ2-3; TRBD2 agrees at 7 bases. The trim removed 4 bases at V and 1 base at J, leaving 2 bases unmatched. This CDR3 contains 14 residues. Germline loops: CDR1 SNHLY, CDR2 FYNNEI. The CDR3 spells CASSALAGTDTQYF. In DNA form, the CDR3 reads TGTGCCAGCAGTGCCCTAGCGGGCACAGATACGCAGTATTTT. Filled out from reference TRBV2 and TRBJ2-3, the complete variable domain reads EPEVTQTPSHQVTQMGQEVILRCVPISNHLYFYWYRQILGQKVEFLVSFYNNEISEKSEIFDDQFSVERPDGSNFTLKIRSTKLEDSAMYFCASSALAGTDTQYFGPGTRLTVL.

This clonotype was counted ten times or more. This chain joins TRBV20-1 and TRBJ2-7; 8 bases line up with TRBD2. Looked up from germline, CDR1 is DFQATT and CDR2 is SNEGSKA (reference sequence). The length of the CDR3 is 14 residues. V shed 1 base and J 4 bases; nucleotides not matched to a gene: 6. The CDR3 DNA is TGCAGTGCTAGAGTCGTCGGGAGGGCTTACGAGCAGTACTTC. Translating it yields CSARVVGRAYEQYF.

This clonotype was observed a single time. The chain carries TRBV12-3 or TRBV12-4 and TRBJ2-5, with D perhaps matching TRBD2 (6 bases). CDR3 length: 15 residues. V was cut by 3 bases and J by 0 bases, with 11 bases left in between. The CDR3 here is CASSLSSSDQETQYF. In nucleotides, the CDR3 is TGTGCCAGCAGTTTGAGTTCTAGCGACCAAGAGACCCAGTACTTC.

This clonotype was seen a few times. This chain uses TRBV24-1 with TRBJ1-2, with a weak D call TRBD1 (5 bases). This CDR3 comprises 14 residues. Trimming removed 2 bases at V and 4 bases at J, with 10 bases between. CDR1 is KGHDR and CDR2 is SFDVKD in the germline V gene. CDR3 DNA sequence: TGTGCCACCAGTGATTCTGGGACGGCCTATGGCTACACCTTC. It translates to CATSDSGTAYGYTF.

The chain has TRBV12-3 or TRBV12-4 and TRBJ1-2; TRBD1 matches at 11 bases. Trimming cost V 6 bases and J 7 bases; bases outside gene matches: 10. The CDR3 has 15 residues. The CDR3 nucleotides read TGTGCCAGCAGCCGACGGGGACAGGGGGTGTCTGGCTACACCTTC. It is translated as CASSRRGQGVSGYTF.

This clonotype was counted many times. The chain recombines TRBV28 with TRBJ1-1; D is unresolved. V lost 4 bases, J lost 3 bases, and 15 bases lay in between. CDR1 MDHEN and CDR2 SYDVKM come from the germline V gene. The CDR3 runs to 15 residues. The CDR3 reads CASSSPDGFYTEAFF. CDR3 in DNA: TGTGCCAGCAGTTCTCCGGACGGATTTTACACTGAAGCTTTCTTT.

This clonotype was seen a handful of times. This chain links TRBV27 with TRBJ1-5, with TRBD1 identical over 7 bases. Germline CDR1 and CDR2: MNHEY and SMNVEV (reference sequence). The CDR3 has 15 residues. The V segment lost 5 bases and the J segment 3 bases; nucleotides outside the gene matches: 7. The CDR3 loop is CASSATTGFNQPQHF. The CDR3 coding sequence is TGTGCCAGCAGTGCAACGACAGGGTTCAATCAGCCCCAGCATTTT.

This clonotype has a count of ten or more. The chain combines TRBV28 with TRBJ2-7, with D uncertain. Germline assignment: CDR1 MDHEN and CDR2 SYDVKM. The V end lost 5 bases, the J end lost 0 bases, and 11 bases lay between the germline ends. CDR3 size: 14 residues. CDR3 nucleotides: TGTGCCAGCAGTCAGGATCACCTCTCCTACGAGCAGTACTTC. It encodes CASSQDHLSYEQYF.

Many counts were recorded for this clonotype. The chain recombines TRBV28 with TRBJ1-2, with 9 nucleotides matching TRBD1. Germline V gene data show CDR1 as MDHEN and CDR2 as SYDVKM. The CDR3 has 15 residues. V lost 7 bases, J lost 2 bases, and 8 bases stayed unmatched. The CDR3 DNA follows: TGTGCCAGCAAACCTCCCGGGACAGGGAACTATGGCTACACCTTC. Protein product: CASKPPGTGNYGYTF.

The gene calls are TRBV19 and TRBJ1-5; D ambiguous. CDR1 is LNHDA, CDR2 SQIVND, per germline (reference sequence). CDR3 length: 15 amino acids. V lost 4 bases to trimming and J lost 0 bases, with 10 bases between them. CDR3 nucleotides: TGTGCCAGTAGTAGAGATGGGAGTAGCAATCAGCCCCAGCATTTT. It is translated as CASSRDGSSNQPQHF.

This clonotype has at least ten counts. V is TRBV12-3 or TRBV12-4 and J is TRBJ1-5; D remains ambiguous. Trimming removed 7 bases at V and 12 bases at J, with 10 bases between. This CDR3 is built from 10 residues. CDR3 sequence: CASTLPLQHF. The CDR3 bases are TGTGCCAGCACCTTACCCCTCCAGCATTTT.

This clonotype was observed many times. The chain has TRBV20-1 and TRBJ1-5; TRBD1 aligns across 9 bases. The CDR3 contains 16 residues. V trimming: 6 bases; J trimming: 4 bases; junction bases outside the gene matches: 13. Germline values: CDR1 DFQATT, CDR2 SNEGSKA (reference sequence). The CDR3 DNA sequence: TGCAGTGCCCTACCCCCGGGACAGGGTTGGAATCAGCCCCAGCATTTT. Translation: CSALPPGQGWNQPQHF.

This clonotype was detected ten times or more. V usage is TRBV5-6 and J usage is TRBJ2-7; D not certain. Germline loops: CDR1 SGHDT, CDR2 YYEEEE. Trimming removed 2 bases at V and 0 bases at J, with 6 bases between. This CDR3 contains 13 residues. DNA for the CDR3: TGTGCCAGCAGCTTTGATAGCTCCTACGAGCAGTACTTC. Its protein product is CASSFDSSYEQYF.

This clonotype was seen a few times. V usage is TRBV6-5 and J usage is TRBJ2-7; TRBD2 might be the D (6 bases). Germline assignment: CDR1 MNHEY and CDR2 SVGAGI. Trimming removed 2 bases from V and 3 bases from J, with 14 bases in between. This CDR3 has 15 residues. The CDR3 DNA reads TGTGCCAGCAGTTACGGATTCGGGACTGGCTACGAGCAGTACTTC. This gives the protein CASSYGFGTGYEQYF.

Comments on this clonotype: This sequence may be a read error, since a much larger clone differs from it by one base. The V and J genes are TRBV28 and TRBJ2-2; TRBD2 matches 9 bases. CDR3 length equals 15 residues. Germline loops: CDR1 MDHEN, CDR2 SYDVKM. The CDR3 region has the DNA TGTGTCAGCAGTTTTCCCCTAGCGGGAACCGGGGAGCTGTTTTTT. It translates to CVSSFPLAGTGELFF.

This clonotype was observed at least ten times. The chain links TRBV30 to TRBJ2-7; D remains unclear. V lost 3 bases to trimming and J lost 1 base, with 4 bases between them. Germline CDR1 is GTSNPN and CDR2 is SVGIG (reference sequence). The CDR3 consists of 11 residues. CDR3 amino acids: CAWRQSYEQYF. CDR3 nucleotide sequence: TGTGCCTGGAGACAATCCTACGAGCAGTACTTC.

The table lists this clonotype with many counts. The chain couples TRBV9 to TRBJ2-5, with TRBD2 as a possible D gene (5 bases). V was shortened by 0 bases and J by 5 bases, with 17 bases between the two germline ends. Looked up from germline, CDR1 is SGDLS and CDR2 is YYNGEE. CDR3 length equals 16 residues. CDR3 region: CASSVGASFWFETQYF. The CDR3 bases are TGTGCCAGCAGCGTAGGCGCTAGCTTCTGGTTTGAGACCCAGTACTTC.

This clonotype was picked up many times. The rearrangement uses TRBV20-1 and TRBJ2-7; 8 bases match TRBD2. CDR1 is DFQATT and CDR2 is SNEGSKA in the germline V gene (reference sequence). V gave up 5 bases and J gave up 5 bases; unmatched junction bases: 11. The length of the CDR3 is 14 residues. CDR3 region: CSAPTGGRLDEQYF. Written as DNA, the CDR3 is TGCAGTGCTCCGACGGGCGGGAGGCTCGACGAGCAGTACTTC.

The chain carries TRBV20-1 and TRBJ2-7, with 11 nucleotides matching TRBD1. Germline loops: CDR1 DFQATT, CDR2 SNEGSKA (reference sequence). V lost 4 bases, J lost 6 bases, and 8 bases stayed unmatched. This CDR3 is 14 amino acids long. The CDR3 here is CSATEDRGRPEQYF. The CDR3 nucleotides are TGCAGTGCTACCGAGGACAGGGGGCGTCCCGAGCAGTACTTC.